Given below is one T cell receptor (beta chain) in context. Seattle's cohort entered during active infection and was followed longitudinally. In the original processing: Nucleated cell number was recorded as an estimate derived from reference gene primer amplification. Clones were sequenced by immunoSEQ multiplex PCR, and TCRdb holds only the in-frame ones, with some missing. The D gene and trimming were derived from the DNA, and the V and J assignments and clone size from that table. This table holds 390,000 or so clones, 80% to 90% found once. This sample is drawn from a study of blood T cell repertoires in COVID-19. The length of the CDR3 is 15 residues. Germline assignment: CDR1 MDHEN and CDR2 SYDVKM. V gave up 2 bases and J gave up 3 bases; unmatched junction bases: 6.

The specimen was peripheral blood. This clonotype originated in a woman under 40 with COVID-19, enrolled during active disease. The chain uses TRBV28 and TRBJ1-2, with TRBD1 matching 7 bases. The CDR3 loop is CASSLNRDSHYGYTF. The CDR3 DNA follows: TGTGCCAGCAGTTTAAATCGGGACAGTCACTATGGCTACACCTTC.